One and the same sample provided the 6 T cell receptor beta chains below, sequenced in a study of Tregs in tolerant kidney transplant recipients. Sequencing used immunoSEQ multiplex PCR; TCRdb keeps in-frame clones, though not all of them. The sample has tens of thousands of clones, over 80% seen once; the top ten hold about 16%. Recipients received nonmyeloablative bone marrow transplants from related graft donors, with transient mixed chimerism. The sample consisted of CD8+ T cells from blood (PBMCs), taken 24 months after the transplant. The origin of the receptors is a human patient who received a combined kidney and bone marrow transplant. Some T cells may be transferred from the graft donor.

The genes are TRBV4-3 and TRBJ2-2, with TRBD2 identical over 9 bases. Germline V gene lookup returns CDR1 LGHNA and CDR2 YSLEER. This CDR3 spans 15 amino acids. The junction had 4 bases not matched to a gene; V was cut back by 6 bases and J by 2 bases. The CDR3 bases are TGCGCCAGCAGTCTGCTAGCGGGAAACACCGGGGAGCTGTTTTTT. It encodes CASSLLAGNTGELFF.

CDR3 in amino acids: CASSQDGRSVGYTF. In DNA, the CDR3 is TGCGCCAGCAGCCAAGACGGGAGGAGTGTAGGCTACACCTTC. The chain is built from TRBV4-1 and TRBJ1-2; D unresolved. The germline V gene encodes CDR1 MGHRA and CDR2 YSYEKL. Trimming removed 0 bases at V and 8 bases at J, with 13 bases between. The CDR3 totals 14 residues.

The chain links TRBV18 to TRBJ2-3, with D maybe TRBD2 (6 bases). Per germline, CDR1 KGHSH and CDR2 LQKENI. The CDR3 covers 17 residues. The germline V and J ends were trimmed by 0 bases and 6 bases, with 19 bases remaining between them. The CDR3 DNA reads TGTGCCAGCTCACCACCGCGTATCTCGGGAGATAGGGATACGCAGTATTTT. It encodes CASSPPRISGDRDTQYF.

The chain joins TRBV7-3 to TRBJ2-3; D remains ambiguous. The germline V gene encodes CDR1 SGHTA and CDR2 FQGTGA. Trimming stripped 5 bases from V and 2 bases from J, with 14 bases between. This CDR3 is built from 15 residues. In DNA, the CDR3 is TGTGCCAGCAGCCCCTCGGGTGGCGCCACAGATACGCAGTATTTT. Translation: CASSPSGGATDTQYF.

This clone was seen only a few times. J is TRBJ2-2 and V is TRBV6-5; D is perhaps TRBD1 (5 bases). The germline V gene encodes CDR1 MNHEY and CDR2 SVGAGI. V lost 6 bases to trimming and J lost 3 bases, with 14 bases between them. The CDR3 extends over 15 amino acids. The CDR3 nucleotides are TGTGCCAGCAGCCTTTGGATACAGGACACCGGGGAGCTGTTTTTT. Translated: CASSLWIQDTGELFF.

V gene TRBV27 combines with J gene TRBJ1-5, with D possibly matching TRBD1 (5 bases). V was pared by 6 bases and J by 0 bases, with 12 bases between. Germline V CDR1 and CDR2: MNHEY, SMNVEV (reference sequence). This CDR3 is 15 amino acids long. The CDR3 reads CASRRGAYSNQPQHF. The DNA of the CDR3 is TGTGCCAGCAGACGTGGGGCGTATAGCAATCAGCCCCAGCATTTT.